This T cell receptor (beta chain) was identified in a study of T-cell memory formation after mild COVID-19. Study conclusions and caveats: Second-wave clones reaching peak frequency on day 37 lacked confirmed SARS-CoV-2 specificity.

In germline, CDR1 is DFQATT, CDR2 SNEGSKA (reference sequence). This CDR3 is 13 amino acids long. J lost 1 base, V lost 3 bases, and 1 base had no gene match. This clonotype showed up many times. The antigen remains undetermined. From the 5' RACE reads, TCRdb called clonotypes with MiXCR, one entry per CDR3 protein. The data contain tens of thousands of distinct CDR3 sequences, 9.5% to 15% of them singletons. Sequences were obtained from PBMCs or a T cell subset sorted from them (not recorded which). The receptor comes from an adult woman who had mild COVID-19 (a few samples of this study predate the infection). Cell type and time point are not known. The chain uses TRBV20-1 and TRBJ2-3; 7 bases agree with TRBD2. The CDR3 coding sequence is TGCAGTGCTAGTCTAGCGGGCACAGATACGCAGTATTTT. Translation gives CSASLAGTDTQYF.